The rows below give T cell receptor beta chains drawn from one sample of a study of blood T cell repertoires in COVID-19. Some clones are missing from TCRdb's copy, which holds only in-frame ones; the method was immunoSEQ multiplex PCR. Of some 100,000 clones listed, approximately 84% are singletons. The sample was peripheral blood. The receptors stem from a woman in her sixties or seventies with acute or convalescent COVID-19. CDR3s include the opening cysteine and the closing phenylalanine or tryptophan. Fields, in order: V gene, D gene, J gene, clone size, CDR3 protein, CDR3 DNA. The D gene is left open where the match is weak. Clone sizes are given selectively: once, few, many, or a class where the clone is expanded.

V: TRBV30
D: NA
J: TRBJ1-5
size: NA
CDR3: CAWSVHDNQPQHF
DNA: TGTGCCTGGAGTGTACACGACAATCAGCCCCAGCATTTT

V: TRBV7-9
D: NA
J: TRBJ1-6
size: NA
CDR3: CASSLGRGEFGSPLHF
DNA: TGTGCCAGCAGCTTAGGTCGGGGGGAATTCGGTTCACCCCTCCACTTT

V: TRBV6-4
D: TRBD2
J: TRBJ2-2
size: NA
CDR3: CASSVLAGPTGELFF
DNA: TGTGCCAGCAGTGTTTTAGCGGGGCCTACCGGGGAGCTGTTTTTT

V: TRBV27
D: NA
J: TRBJ1-2
size: NA
CDR3: CASSLGSGGYGYTF
DNA: TGTGCCAGCAGTTTAGGTTCCGGAGGCTATGGCTACACCTTC

V: TRBV7-2
D: TRBD1
J: TRBJ2-7
size: NA
CDR3: CASSSRGPISYEQYF
DNA: TGTGCCAGCAGCTCTAGGGGGCCCATTTCCTACGAGCAGTACTTC

V: TRBV2
D: NA
J: TRBJ1-5
size: NA
CDR3: CASSEVRAGLLYF
DNA: TGTGCCAGCAGTGAAGTGAGGGCAGGCCTTTTGTATTTT

V: TRBV19
D: TRBD1
J: TRBJ2-1
size: NA
CDR3: CASSPGTGRSYNEQFF
DNA: TGTGCCAGTAGTCCCGGGACAGGGCGATCCTACAATGAGCAGTTCTTC

V: TRBV2
D: NA
J: TRBJ1-5
size: few
CDR3: CASSERSGRSNQPQHF
DNA: TGTGCCAGCAGTGAACGGTCAGGGCGTAGCAATCAGCCCCAGCATTTT

V: TRBV12-5
D: NA
J: TRBJ2-3
size: NA
CDR3: CASGLVGVETDTQYF
DNA: TGTGCTAGTGGTTTGGTAGGGGTTGAAACAGATACGCAGTATTTT

V: TRBV28
D: NA
J: TRBJ1-2
size: NA
CDR3: CASSLPTGTTLNYGYTF
DNA: TGTGCCAGCAGTTTACCCACCGGGACAACTTTGAACTATGGCTACACCTTC

V: TRBV21-1
D: NA
J: TRBJ2-7
size: NA
CDR3: CASSKAPQFRGAYEQYF
DNA: TGTGCCAGCAGCAAAGCCCCCCAGTTCCGGGGGGCCTACGAGCAGTACTTC

V: TRBV30
D: TRBD1
J: TRBJ1-4
size: NA
CDR3: CAWSPAGGPTNEKLFF
DNA: TGTGCCTGGAGTCCTGCAGGGGGTCCAACTAATGAAAAACTGTTTTTT

V: TRBV5-8
D: NA
J: TRBJ1-5
size: NA
CDR3: CASSLYVLQGVGQPQHF
DNA: TGTGCCAGCAGCTTGTATGTATTACAGGGCGTAGGCCAGCCCCAGCATTTT

V: TRBV11-1
D: NA
J: TRBJ2-5
size: NA
CDR3: CASSLAPDFSETQYF
DNA: TGTGCCAGCAGCTTAGCGCCGGACTTTTCGGAGACCCAGTACTTC

V: TRBV3-1/TRBV3-2
D: TRBD2
J: TRBJ2-1
size: few
CDR3: CASSQAGGQNEQFF
DNA: TGTGCCAGCAGCCAAGCGGGGGGGCAAAATGAGCAGTTCTTC

V: TRBV2
D: NA
J: TRBJ2-5
size: NA
CDR3: CASSVGQAGETQYF
DNA: TGTGCCAGCAGCGTCGGACAGGCGGGGGAGACCCAGTACTTC

V: TRBV7-7
D: TRBD2
J: TRBJ2-5
size: NA
CDR3: CAPGGETQYF
DNA: TGTGCTCCGGGGGGAGAGACCCAGTACTTC